The clone carrying this T cell receptor beta chain was found once. This CDR3 contains 14 residues. V shed 1 base and J shed 3 bases, with 11 bases lying between them. CDR1 SGHRS and CDR2 YFSETQ come from the germline V gene. The source of the sample is a study of blood T cell repertoires in COVID-19. TCRdb's copy holds only in-frame clones and misses some; the assay was immunoSEQ multiplex PCR. This sample has fewer than 150,000 clones, with over 75% found just once. The sequencing input was peripheral blood. The chain uses TRBV5-1 and TRBJ2-7; D possibly corresponds to TRBD1 (6 bases). This clonotype originated in a middle-aged man with acute or convalescent COVID-19. CDR3 region: CASSLQGSIYEQYF. CDR3 in DNA: TGCGCCAGCAGCTTGCAGGGGTCGATCTACGAGCAGTACTTC. The full variable domain, in which reference TRBV5-1 and TRBJ2-7 provide the parts outside the CDR3, is KAGVTQTPRYLIKTRGQQVTLSCSPISGHRSVSWYQQTPGQGLQFLFEYFSETQRNKGNFPGRFSGRQFSNSRSEMNVSTLELGDSALYLCASSLQGSIYEQYFGPGTRLTVT.